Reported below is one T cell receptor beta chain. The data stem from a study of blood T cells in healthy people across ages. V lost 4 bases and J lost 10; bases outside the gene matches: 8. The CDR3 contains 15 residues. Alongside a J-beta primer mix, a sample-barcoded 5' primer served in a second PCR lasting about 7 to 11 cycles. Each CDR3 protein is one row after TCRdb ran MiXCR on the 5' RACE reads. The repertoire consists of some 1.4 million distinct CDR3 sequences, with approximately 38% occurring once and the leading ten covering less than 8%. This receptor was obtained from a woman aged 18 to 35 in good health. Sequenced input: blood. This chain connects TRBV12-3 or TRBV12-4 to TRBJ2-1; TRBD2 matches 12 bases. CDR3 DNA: TGTGCCAGCAGTTCCCCTAGCGGGGGGGCCCTCGAGCAGTTCTTC. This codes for CASSSPSGGALEQFF.